The 17 T cell receptor beta chains in this list originate from one sample, sequenced in a study of T cells expressing NK-cell markers. TCRdb reprocessed the 5' RACE reads and stores each CDR3 protein as one record, lacking DNA. This table lists about 460,000 distinct CDR3 sequences. Sequencing was carried out using blood T cells: a sorted CD56 or NKG2C T cell subset, CD4+ or CD8+ T cells, or bulk PBMC T cells (not recorded which). Every receptor here comes from a woman in her forties or fifties in good health.

V usage is TRBV20-1 and J usage is TRBJ1-1. CDR1 and CDR2 from the germline V gene are DFQATT and SNEGSKA (reference sequence). This CDR3 is 12 amino acids long. CDR3 in amino acids: CSARQSGPEAFF.

The chain links TRBV19 to TRBJ1-5; TCRdb's D call of TRBD1 is untestable without DNA. This CDR3 region has 15 residues. Germline values: CDR1 LNHDA, CDR2 SQIVND (reference sequence). Here the CDR3 reads CASSSLQGVGQPQHF.

This chain links TRBV4-2 with TRBJ2-3. CDR1 LGHNA and CDR2 YNFKEQ come from the germline V gene. This CDR3 is built from 16 residues. CDR3 loop: CASSQRVELGTDTQYF.

The J gene is TRBJ2-7, the V gene TRBV6-2 or TRBV6-3; as DNA is missing, the TRBD2 call by TCRdb cannot be tested. Germline values: CDR1 MNHEY, CDR2 SVGEGT. The CDR3 is 19 amino acids. The CDR3 protein is CASSYPGTSGSNRAYEQYF.

The chain couples TRBV20-1 to TRBJ2-7; TCRdb names TRBD1, which stays unverified in the absence of DNA. In germline, CDR1 is DFQATT, CDR2 SNEGSKA (reference sequence). The CDR3 extends over 15 amino acids. CDR3 sequence: CSARDFLGRGSEQYF.

The J gene is TRBJ2-3, the V gene TRBV11-2; the D gene TCRdb calls, TRBD1, cannot be checked with no DNA. The CDR3 spans 14 residues. Germline CDR1 reads SGHAT; CDR2 reads FQNNGV. CDR3 amino acids: CASSFGGLLDTQYF.

The chain carries TRBV7-8 and TRBJ1-5; TCRdb lists TRBD1, though no DNA is available to test this call. This CDR3 is built from 15 residues. Germline V gives CDR1 SGHVS, CDR2 FQNEAQ. The CDR3 protein is CASSGPRGGNQPQHF. Variable domain in full (rest from reference TRBV7-8 and TRBJ1-5): GAGVSQSPRYKVAKRGQDVALRCDPISGHVSLFWYQQALGQGPEFLTYFQNEAQLDKSGLPSDRFFAERPEGSVSTLKIQRTQQEDSAVYLCASSGPRGGNQPQHFGDGTRLSIL.

The rearrangement links TRBV21-1 to TRBJ2-6. TRBV21-1 is given as a pseudogene. The CDR3 sequence is 14 residues long. CDR3 protein: CASSKDKGANVLTF.

The V and J genes are TRBV6-1 and TRBJ1-2. CDR3 size: 14 residues. Per the germline V gene, CDR1 is MNHNS and CDR2 is SASEGT. CDR3 sequence reads: CASSPSDGPYGYTF.

The gene calls are TRBV14 and TRBJ2-7. The CDR3 has 15 amino acids. The germline V gene has CDR1 SGHDN and CDR2 FVKESK. The CDR3 here is CASSQWTVSSYEQYF.

CDR3 sequence: CASRQDGGRPQHF. The chain employs TRBV6-5 and TRBJ1-5; the TRBD1 assignment by TCRdb is unverifiable without DNA. The CDR3 has 13 amino acids. Germline V gene lookup returns CDR1 MNHEY and CDR2 SVGAGI.

The chain couples TRBV12-5 to TRBJ2-2. In germline, CDR1 is LGHNT, CDR2 FRNRAP. The CDR3 covers 16 residues. The chain's CDR3 is CASGLVLRQYTGELFF.

The gene calls are TRBV5-1 and TRBJ2-1. CDR3 length equals 16 residues. In germline, CDR1 is SGHRS, CDR2 YFSETQ. The CDR3 spells CASSLVTSSSYNEQFF.

The chain recombines TRBV4-1 with TRBJ1-5; TCRdb indicates TRBD1, and absent DNA this call remains unverified. Germline values: CDR1 MGHRA, CDR2 YSYEKL. The CDR3 is made up of 17 amino acids. The CDR3 sequence is CASSQPRPWKGNQPQHF.

V gene TRBV5-1 combines with J gene TRBJ2-7; TCRdb calls TRBD1, which cannot be checked without DNA. The CDR3 has 15 residues. Germline V lookup: CDR1 SGHRS, CDR2 YFSETQ. CDR3 residues: CASSLVRGTGNEQYF.

This CDR3 is CASSQELGRPDQETQYF. The chain uses TRBV14 and TRBJ2-5; with no DNA, the TCRdb D assignment of TRBD2 cannot be verified. The germline V gene encodes CDR1 SGHDN and CDR2 FVKESK. CDR3 size: 17 residues.

V is TRBV6-1 and J is TRBJ1-2. CDR3 length equals 13 residues. The germline CDR1 and CDR2 sequences are MNHNS and SASEGT. The CDR3 here is CASSEASRSGYTF.